This TCR beta chain derives from a study of blood T cell repertoires in COVID-19. On the study more broadly: Samples of COVID-19 (acute and convalescent) were obtained from the United States, Italy and Spain. Sample material is recorded as cDNA or gDNA derived from T cells, B-cell-depleted T cells, or PBMCs.

In Seattle, patients joined the study during active infection and were tracked longitudinally. As originally analysed: Scientists estimated how many nucleated cells there were by amplifying reference gene primers. Profiling relied on immunoSEQ multiplex PCR, and the TCRdb table lists in-frame clones only, not all of them. V, J and clone size were drawn from that table, and D and trimming were deduced from the DNA. The table lists approximately 460,000 clones, about 88% of them singletons. This receptor was identified in a man between 18 and 29 years old with COVID-19, enrolled during active disease. The sequencing sample was made of peripheral blood.

CDR3 sequence (DNA): TGTGCCAGCAGCTTAGGGGACAGGGGGAATACTGAAGCTTTCTTT. Its translation: CASSLGDRGNTEAFF. The genes are TRBV7-9 and TRBJ1-1; 11 positions agree with TRBD1. J was trimmed by 5 bases and V by 1 base; bases with no gene match: 3. CDR3 length: 15 residues. Germline CDR1 reads SEHNR; CDR2 reads FQNEAQ (reference sequence).